What follows are 28 T cell receptor beta chains derived from one specimen sequenced in a study of T cell repertoires in cytomegalovirus infection. A single record per CDR3 protein comes from TCRdb applying MiXCR to the reads. Of about half a million distinct CDR3 sequences in the sample, approximately 46% are singletons; the top ten hold about 45%. Which antigens these TCRs recognize remains unknown. The sample was cultured PBMCs, taken from culture after CMV antigen stimulation. These receptors originate from a human donor in good health (CMV status not recorded). Some clones in this sample may be carry-over from other donors' samples.

The CDR3 region is CASSIGWGTDTQYF. CDR3 coding DNA: TGTGCCAGTAGTATAGGTTGGGGTACAGATACGCAGTATTTT. V is TRBV19 and J is TRBJ2-3; no definite D call. The ends were cut back, 1 base at V and 3 bases at J, with 8 bases in the middle. The germline V gene encodes CDR1 LNHDA and CDR2 SQIVND (reference sequence). The CDR3 sequence is 14 residues long. The entire variable domain, with the rest obtained from reference TRBV19 and TRBJ2-3, is as follows: DGGITQSPKYLFRKEGQNVTLSCEQNLNHDAMYWYRQDPGQGLRLIYYSQIVNDFQKGDIAEGYSVSREKKESFPLTVTSAQKNPTAFYLCASSIGWGTDTQYFGPGTRLTVL.

In this sample, this clonotype turned up once. Given the absence of the conserved phenylalanine or tryptophan at the CDR3 end, a read error is likely. The CDR3 sequence: CAEGGPESPLHY. CDR3 bases: TGTGCCGAGGGCGGCCCCGAGTCACCCCTCCACTAT. The V call is TRBV2, the J call TRBJ1-6, with D unclear. Germline V gene lookup returns CDR1 SNHLY and CDR2 FYNNEI. The CDR3 loop spans 12 amino acids. Trimming pared 11 bases from V and 10 bases from J, leaving 15 bases between.

V usage is TRBV20-1 and J usage is TRBJ2-1; no firm D call. Germline values: CDR1 DFQATT, CDR2 SNEGSKA (reference sequence). Trimming removed 4 bases from V and 10 bases from J, with 14 bases in between. This CDR3 is built from 12 residues. In nucleotides, the CDR3 is TGCAGTGCTAACGACTTCATACGCGAGCAGTTCTTC. Amino acids: CSANDFIREQFF.

A few counts support this clonotype. The V gene is TRBV6-1, the J gene TRBJ2-4; D is undetermined. Trimming pared 2 bases from V and 6 bases from J, leaving 8 bases between. Germline values: CDR1 MNHNS, CDR2 SASEGT. The CDR3 covers 13 residues. DNA of the CDR3: TGTGCCAGCAGTGAACAAGGGTTAAACATTCAGTACTTC. This gives the protein CASSEQGLNIQYF.

CDR3 DNA sequence: TGTGCCGGATCATCGGACGGACGGCAGCAGTACTTC. Protein: CAGSSDGRQQYF. The chain links TRBV25-1 to TRBJ2-7; D unresolved. Germline V gives CDR1 MGHDK, CDR2 SYGVNS. This CDR3 region has 12 residues. V was trimmed by 11 bases and J by 8 bases, leaving 19 bases between them.

The chain combines TRBV6-1 with TRBJ2-7; 8 bases match TRBD2. Losses at the gene ends were 6 bases for V and 0 bases for J; bases not matched to a gene: 13. The CDR3 covers 17 residues. Germline loops: CDR1 MNHNS, CDR2 SASEGT. The DNA for the CDR3 is TGTGCCAGCAGGATTCTAGCGGGCGTTCCCAGCTCCTACGAGCAGTACTTC. Amino acid sequence: CASRILAGVPSSYEQYF.

This clonotype appeared a few times. The chain couples TRBV7-2 to TRBJ2-7; 9 bases agree with TRBD2. The V gene end was trimmed by 5 bases and the J gene end by 5 bases; junction bases not matched to a gene: 13. The germline V gene has CDR1 SGHTA and CDR2 FQGNSA. This CDR3 comprises 16 residues. DNA for the CDR3: TGTGCCAGCAGCCGGCTGGTAGCGGGAGCTTTCCACGAGCAGTACTTC. Its translation is CASSRLVAGAFHEQYF.

This clonotype has only a few counts. As DNA, the CDR3 is TGTGCCACCAGCGGGAGGGCCCCCGATGAGCAGTTCTTC. Residues: CATSGRAPDEQFF. V gene TRBV28 combines with J gene TRBJ2-1; 10 bases are shared with TRBD2. Germline CDR1 MDHEN, CDR2 SYDVKM. This CDR3 is 13 amino acids long. The trim removed 10 bases at V and 8 bases at J, leaving 8 bases unmatched.

The V gene is TRBV7-2, the J gene TRBJ2-3, with a weak D call TRBD2 (6 bases). The germline V and J ends were trimmed by 1 base and 2 bases, with 13 bases remaining between them. This CDR3 is built from 16 residues. Per the germline V gene, CDR1 is SGHTA and CDR2 is FQGNSA. The CDR3: CASSLVAGPATDTQYF. CDR3 bases: TGTGCCAGCAGCTTAGTGGCGGGACCCGCCACAGATACGCAGTATTTT. The full variable domain, with the rest looked up from reference TRBV7-2 and TRBJ2-3, is GAGVSQSPSNKVTEKGKDVELRCDPISGHTALYWYRQSLGQGLEFLIYFQGNSAPDKSGLPSDRFSAERTGGSVSTLTIQRTQQEDSAVYLCASSLVAGPATDTQYFGPGTRLTVL.

This clonotype was observed a handful of times. The J gene is TRBJ2-1, the V gene TRBV24-1; 7 bases line up with TRBD2. Germline V gives CDR1 KGHDR, CDR2 SFDVKD. The V segment lost 12 bases and the J segment 13 bases; nucleotides outside the gene matches: 26. The CDR3 covers 16 residues. The CDR3 sequence is CAPYSQRPPLPAGQFF. The CDR3 DNA sequence: TGTGCCCCCTACTCACAGCGCCCCCCTCTCCCAGCGGGACAGTTCTTC.

The chain combines TRBV7-2 with TRBJ2-1; tentatively, D is TRBD1 or TRBD2 (5 bases each). The CDR3 runs to 15 residues. CDR1 is SGHTA and CDR2 is FQGNSA in the germline V gene. Trimming took off 5 bases at V and 4 bases at J, with 15 bases between the two ends. This chain's CDR3 is CASSRERGPYNEQFF. CDR3 coding DNA: TGTGCCAGCAGCCGCGAGAGGGGACCTTACAATGAGCAGTTCTTC.

This clonotype was counted a few times. This sequence joins TRBV7-2 and TRBJ2-1, with TRBD1 matching 7 bases. The CDR3 totals 15 residues. V shed 6 bases, J shed 9 bases, and the junction held 14 bases outside the gene matches. CDR1 is SGHTA and CDR2 is FQGNSA in the germline V gene. The CDR3 nucleotides are TGTGCCAGCAGTAAAAGAACTACAGGGGTCCTTGAGCAGTTCTTC. This encodes CASSKRTTGVLEQFF.

The rearrangement uses TRBV2 and TRBJ1-1, with 7 bases aligning to TRBD1. J lost 2 bases, V lost 8 bases, and 5 bases had no gene match. The germline V gene encodes CDR1 SNHLY and CDR2 FYNNEI. This CDR3 has 13 residues. This CDR3 reads CASGTESNTEAFF. The CDR3 DNA sequence: TGTGCCAGCGGGACAGAAAGTAACACTGAAGCTTTCTTT.

This sequence joins TRBV9 and TRBJ2-7, with 7 bases lining up with TRBD2. J lost 5 bases, V lost 0 bases, and 5 bases had no gene match. The CDR3 consists of 14 residues. Germline loops: CDR1 SGDLS, CDR2 YYNGEE. CDR3 sequence reads: CASSVGAGADEQYF. The DNA for the CDR3 is TGTGCCAGCAGCGTAGGGGCGGGAGCTGACGAGCAGTACTTC.

V and J are TRBV28 and TRBJ2-5; TRBD1 matches 9 bases. V was clipped by 5 bases and J by 5 bases; unmatched bases: 12. The CDR3 runs to 16 residues. The germline gives CDR1 MDHEN, CDR2 SYDVKM. The CDR3 region is CASSPAGTGLRETQYF. CDR3 in DNA: TGTGCCAGCAGTCCCGCCGGGACAGGGCTGAGGGAGACCCAGTACTTC.

The gene calls are TRBV2 and TRBJ2-1; 7 positions match TRBD2. V was clipped by 6 bases and J by 8 bases; unmatched bases: 7. The CDR3 extends over 13 amino acids. Germline CDR1 is SNHLY and CDR2 is FYNNEI. The CDR3: CASRATSAHEQFF. DNA of the CDR3: TGTGCCAGCAGAGCCACTAGCGCCCATGAGCAGTTCTTC.

The chain carries TRBV3-1 and TRBJ2-2; D is possibly TRBD2 (5 bases). This CDR3 spans 13 amino acids. Per the germline V gene, CDR1 is LGHDT and CDR2 is YNNKEL (reference sequence). V was trimmed by 11 bases and J by 6 bases, leaving 16 bases between them. The CDR3 reads CASNLGLAGELFF. As DNA, the CDR3 is TGTGCCTCAAACCTTGGACTCGCCGGGGAGCTGTTTTTT.

The table lists this clonotype with many counts. V and J are TRBV5-1 and TRBJ2-5, with D tentatively TRBD1 (6 bases). V lost 5 bases and J 4 bases, leaving 15 bases between the germline ends. The CDR3 is 14 residues long. CDR1 is SGHRS, CDR2 YFSETQ, per germline. The CDR3 DNA reads TGCGCCAGCAGTTTAACCGGACAGCTAGAGACCCAGTACTTC. It yields the protein CASSLTGQLETQYF.

Only a few counts were recorded for this clonotype. This chain links TRBV5-4 with TRBJ2-3; D ambiguous. The V gene's germline CDR1 is SGHNT and CDR2 YYREEE (reference sequence). The V end lost 4 bases, the J end lost 5 bases, and 17 bases lay between the germline ends. CDR3 length equals 15 residues. The CDR3 DNA reads TGTGCCAGCAGCCCCGGAAGACCCTCGGGAGATACGCAGTATTTT. Amino acid sequence: CASSPGRPSGDTQYF.

V usage is TRBV20-1 and J usage is TRBJ1-3, with no clear D. The germline V gene has CDR1 DFQATT and CDR2 SNEGSKA (reference sequence). This CDR3 spans 13 amino acids. V lost 3 bases to trimming and J lost 2 bases, with 8 bases between them. For the CDR3, the DNA is TGCAGTGCTAGTTTTGGGGCTGGAAACACCATATATTTT. It encodes CSASFGAGNTIYF.

This clonotype was counted a few times. V usage is TRBV5-1 and J usage is TRBJ2-5, with a weak D call TRBD2 (6 bases). This CDR3 has 14 amino acids. Germline V CDR1 and CDR2: SGHRS, YFSETQ. V was shortened by 4 bases and J by 5 bases, with 15 bases between the two germline ends. CDR3 amino acids: CASSLTKAGETQYF. In DNA, the CDR3 is TGCGCCAGCAGCCTGACAAAGGCGGGGGAGACCCAGTACTTC.

The rearrangement uses TRBV7-8 and TRBJ1-4; tentative D call: TRBD1 (6 bases). CDR1 and CDR2 from the germline V gene are SGHVS and FQNEAQ. The CDR3 has 18 amino acids. Deletions cut 5 bases from V and 3 bases from J, with 22 bases between. CDR3 sequence: CASSPRRGGAEANEKLFF. The CDR3 DNA is TGTGCCAGCAGCCCACGCCGCGGGGGGGCGGAGGCTAATGAAAAACTGTTTTTT.

This clonotype occurred a few times. The V call is TRBV7-6, the J call TRBJ1-1; a possible D gene is TRBD1 (6 bases). The CDR3 sequence is 15 residues long. The V gene's germline CDR1 is SGHVS and CDR2 FNYEAQ. Trimming left V 5 bases short and J 4 bases short, with 17 bases between. For the CDR3, the DNA is TGTGCCAGCAGCCGCTACTCGACAGGCAGCACTGAAGCTTTCTTT. This encodes CASSRYSTGSTEAFF.

The chain joins TRBV29-1 to TRBJ2-3; a weak D match, TRBD2 (6 bases). The CDR3 has 13 amino acids. The V gene lost 3 bases and the J gene lost 1 base, with 8 bases spanning the gap. Per the germline V gene, CDR1 is SQVTM and CDR2 is ANQGSEA. The CDR3 DNA follows: TGCAGCGTTGAGACGGGAGGCACAGATACGCAGTATTTT. Translating it yields CSVETGGTDTQYF.

This clonotype was seen more than once but under ten times. The chain links TRBV5-5 to TRBJ1-2, with D possibly being TRBD1 (6 bases). Germline V CDR1 and CDR2: SGHKS, YYEKEE (reference sequence). This CDR3 is built from 15 residues. V was clipped by 4 bases and J by 6 bases, with 19 bases between them. CDR3 DNA sequence: TGTGCCAGCAGCGTATACGGGACACCGCGGGATGGCTACACCTTC. As protein: CASSVYGTPRDGYTF.

This chain links TRBV12-5 with TRBJ1-2; D might be TRBD1 (6 bases). Trimming took off 6 bases at V and 2 bases at J, with 22 bases between the two ends. The CDR3 runs 17 residues. The germline CDR1 and CDR2 sequences are LGHNT and FRNRAP. CDR3 coding DNA: TGTGCTAGTGGCCCTGTCACAAGGGGGGCTGACAACTATGGCTACACCTTC. Protein: CASGPVTRGADNYGYTF.

This clonotype has just a few counts. The chain uses TRBV10-3 and TRBJ2-7; 9 bases match TRBD1. The V and J ends lost 2 bases and 7 bases, in that order; junction bases with no gene match: 12. CDR1 is ENHRY, CDR2 SYGVKD, per germline. CDR3 length equals 16 residues. CDR3 loop: CAISETLGQGNSEQYF. The CDR3 region has the DNA TGTGCCATCAGTGAGACCCTCGGACAGGGGAATAGTGAGCAGTACTTC.

As concerns this clonotype: A read error may account for a junction end that differs from germline. The chain employs TRBV30 and TRBJ2-3; D remains unclear. Germline V CDR1 and CDR2: GTSNPN, SVGIG (reference sequence). This CDR3 comprises 12 residues. CDR3 region: CTWRRVGDTQYF. In nucleotides, the CDR3 is TGTACCTGGAGAAGGGTCGGTGATACGCAGTATTTT.